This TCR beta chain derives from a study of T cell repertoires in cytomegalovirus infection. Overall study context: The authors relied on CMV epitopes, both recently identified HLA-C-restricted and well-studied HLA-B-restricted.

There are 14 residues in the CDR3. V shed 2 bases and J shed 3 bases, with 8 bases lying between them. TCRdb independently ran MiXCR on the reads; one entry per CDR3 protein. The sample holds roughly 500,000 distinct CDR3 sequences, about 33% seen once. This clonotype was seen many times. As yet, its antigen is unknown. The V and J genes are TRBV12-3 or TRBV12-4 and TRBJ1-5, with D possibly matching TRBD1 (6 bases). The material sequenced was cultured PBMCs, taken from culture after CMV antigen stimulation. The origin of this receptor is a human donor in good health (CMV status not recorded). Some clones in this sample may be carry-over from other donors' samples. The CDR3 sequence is CASSLRDINQPQHF. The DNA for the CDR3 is TGTGCCAGCAGTTTAAGGGACATCAATCAGCCCCAGCATTTT.